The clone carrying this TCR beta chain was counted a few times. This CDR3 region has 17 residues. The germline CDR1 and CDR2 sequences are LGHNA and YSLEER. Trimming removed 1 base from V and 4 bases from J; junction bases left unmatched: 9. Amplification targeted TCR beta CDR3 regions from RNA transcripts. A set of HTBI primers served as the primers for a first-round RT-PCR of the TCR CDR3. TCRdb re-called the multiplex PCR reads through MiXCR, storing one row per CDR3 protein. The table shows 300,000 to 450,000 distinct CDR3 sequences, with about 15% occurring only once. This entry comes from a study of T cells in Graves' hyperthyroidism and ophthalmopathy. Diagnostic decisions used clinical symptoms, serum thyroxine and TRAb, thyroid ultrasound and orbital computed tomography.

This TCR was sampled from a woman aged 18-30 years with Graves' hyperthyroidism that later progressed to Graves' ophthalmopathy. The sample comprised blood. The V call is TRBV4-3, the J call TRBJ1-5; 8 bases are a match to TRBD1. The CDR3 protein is CASSQGTGRGANQPQHF. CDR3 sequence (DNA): TGCGCCAGCAGCCAAGGGACAGGGAGAGGGGCAAATCAGCCCCAGCATTTT.